This T cell receptor beta chain was captured by sequencing in a study of blood T cell repertoires in COVID-19. Study-level background: Sources were T cells, B-cell-depleted T cells, or PBMCs; the material itself was cDNA or gDNA.

The CDR3 is made up of 16 amino acids. V shed 3 bases, J shed 5 bases, and the junction held 7 bases outside the gene matches. Germline-derived CDR1 and CDR2 are SQVTM and ANQGSEA. Profiled with immunoSEQ multiplex PCR; TCRdb holds only in-frame clones, not every one. The table lists 200,000 to 300,000 clones, around 80% of them singletons. The chain links TRBV29-1 to TRBJ2-1; 13 bases are shared with TRBD2. The sequence derives from a man aged 40-49 years who had recovered from COVID-19. Sequencing was carried out using peripheral blood. This CDR3 is CSVDGTSGAWDNEQFF. The CDR3 DNA sequence: TGCAGCGTTGACGGGACTAGCGGGGCCTGGGACAATGAGCAGTTCTTC.